Listed below are T cell receptor beta chains from one sample, sequenced in a study of beta chain features in type 1 diabetes. Sequencing was performed with immunoSEQ multiplex PCR; in TCRdb, only in-frame clones are kept and a portion is missing. The data show hundreds of thousands of clones, 9.3% seen once. The sequenced sample was central memory CD4+ T cells from blood. Every receptor here comes from a man aged 25 to 40 with type 1 diabetes. Each CDR3 is given with its conserved first and last residue. The order of the fields is D gene, J gene, clone size, V gene, CDR3 DNA, CDR3 protein. D genes are given only for firm matches. The listing skips clone size in some rows; elsewhere it reads once, few, many or a size class.

D gene: TRBD2; J gene: TRBJ2-5; clone size: .; V gene: TRBV6-5; CDR3 DNA: TGTGCCAGCAGTTACTCGACTAGCGACCTCCAAGAGACCCAGTACTTC; CDR3 protein: CASSYSTSDLQETQYF
D gene: .; J gene: TRBJ2-5; clone size: few; V gene: TRBV21-1; CDR3 DNA: TGTGCCAGCAGCAAACTCTTCCGGGGGGGCAATGTGAAGGAGACCCAGTACTTC; CDR3 protein: CASSKLFRGGNVKETQYF
D gene: TRBD1; J gene: TRBJ2-2; clone size: few; V gene: TRBV28; CDR3 DNA: TGTGCCAGCAGTTTACGGACAGGGTCCGGGGAGCTGTTTTTT; CDR3 protein: CASSLRTGSGELFF
D gene: .; J gene: TRBJ2-5; clone size: few; V gene: TRBV19; CDR3 DNA: TGTGCCAGTAGTTCCGAGCGGGTGGAGACCCAGTACTTC; CDR3 protein: CASSSERVETQYF
D gene: .; J gene: TRBJ1-1; clone size: few; V gene: TRBV7-9; CDR3 DNA: TGTGCCAGCAGCTTAGCGCTTACGAACACTGAAGCTTTCTTT; CDR3 protein: CASSLALTNTEAFF
D gene: .; J gene: TRBJ1-5; clone size: .; V gene: TRBV4-3; CDR3 DNA: TGCGCCAGCAGCCAAGAGGACAATCAGCCCCAGCATTTT; CDR3 protein: CASSQEDNQPQHF
D gene: .; J gene: TRBJ1-2; clone size: many; V gene: TRBV13; CDR3 DNA: TGTGCCAGCAGCTCCCAAGCCTTGGGCTACACCTTC; CDR3 protein: CASSSQALGYTF
D gene: TRBD1; J gene: TRBJ2-1; clone size: .; V gene: TRBV7-7; CDR3 DNA: TGTGCCAGTAAAAAGACAGGGGGAAACAATGAGCAGTTCTTC; CDR3 protein: CASKKTGGNNEQFF
D gene: .; J gene: TRBJ2-3; clone size: .; V gene: TRBV30; CDR3 DNA: TGTGCTGCGGGACAGTCAGATACGCAGTATTTT; CDR3 protein: CAAGQSDTQYF
D gene: TRBD1; J gene: TRBJ2-5; clone size: few; V gene: TRBV7-9; CDR3 DNA: TGTGCCAGCAGCTTATTCGGACAGGGAGAGGAGACCCAGTACTTC; CDR3 protein: CASSLFGQGEETQYF
D gene: .; J gene: TRBJ1-6; clone size: many; V gene: TRBV5-6; CDR3 DNA: TGTGCCAGCAGCCGACAGCTGGCAGGGTCACCCCTCCACTTT; CDR3 protein: CASSRQLAGSPLHF
D gene: TRBD1; J gene: TRBJ1-6; clone size: .; V gene: TRBV5-4; CDR3 DNA: TGTGCCAGCAGCTTTGACAGGGGGCGACCCCTCCACTTT; CDR3 protein: CASSFDRGRPLHF
D gene: .; J gene: TRBJ2-1; clone size: .; V gene: TRBV27; CDR3 DNA: TGTGCCAGCGCCAAAGTAGACGGGGCCTACGAATACAATGAGCAGTTCTTC; CDR3 protein: CASAKVDGAYEYNEQFF
D gene: .; J gene: TRBJ1-5; clone size: .; V gene: TRBV2; CDR3 DNA: TGTGCCAGCAGTGAGGGTAATGCCAGGGATCAGCCCCAGCATTTT; CDR3 protein: CASSEGNARDQPQHF
D gene: .; J gene: TRBJ1-6; clone size: .; V gene: TRBV7-8; CDR3 DNA: TGTGCCAGCAGCTTAGCCCAGGGCACCTATAATTCACCCCTCCACTTT; CDR3 protein: CASSLAQGTYNSPLHF
D gene: TRBD2; J gene: TRBJ2-5; clone size: few; V gene: TRBV10-3; CDR3 DNA: TGTGCCATCGGGGGGAGGGAGTATGAGACCCAGTACTTC; CDR3 protein: CAIGGREYETQYF
D gene: .; J gene: TRBJ2-5; clone size: few; V gene: TRBV7-2; CDR3 DNA: TGTGCCAGCAGCCCACGGGGTAGATTCTCCCAGTACTTC; CDR3 protein: CASSPRGRFSQYF
D gene: .; J gene: TRBJ2-2; clone size: .; V gene: TRBV30; CDR3 DNA: TGTGCCTGGAGTTCAGGCACCGGGGAGCTGTTTTTT; CDR3 protein: CAWSSGTGELFF
D gene: TRBD1; J gene: TRBJ1-2; clone size: .; V gene: TRBV7-2; CDR3 DNA: TGTGCCAGCAGTTCGGAGCGACAGGGCGTTTATGGCTACACCTTC; CDR3 protein: CASSSERQGVYGYTF
D gene: .; J gene: TRBJ1-1; clone size: many; V gene: TRBV5-4; CDR3 DNA: TGTGCCAGCAGCTTGGACCAGTCAGTAGTGAACACTGAAGCTTTCTTT; CDR3 protein: CASSLDQSVVNTEAFF
D gene: .; J gene: TRBJ2-3; clone size: once; V gene: TRBV2; CDR3 DNA: TGTGCCAGCAGTGAGGGGTTAGGTAGCACAGATACGCAGTATTTT; CDR3 protein: CASSEGLGSTDTQYF
D gene: TRBD1; J gene: TRBJ2-7; clone size: few; V gene: TRBV6-5; CDR3 DNA: TGTGCCAGCAGCCTTCCGGGGACAGGGACCTACGAGCAGTACTTC; CDR3 protein: CASSLPGTGTYEQYF
D gene: .; J gene: TRBJ2-2; clone size: .; V gene: TRBV4-3; CDR3 DNA: TGCGCCAGCAGCCAAGATCCCCAGGGGGGGTTAACCGGGGAGCTGTTTTTT; CDR3 protein: CASSQDPQGGLTGELFF
D gene: .; J gene: TRBJ1-6; clone size: few; V gene: TRBV5-1; CDR3 DNA: TGCGCCAGCAGCTTGCGAGCCCTTTACTCACCCCTCCACTTT; CDR3 protein: CASSLRALYSPLHF
D gene: .; J gene: TRBJ2-1; clone size: .; V gene: TRBV19; CDR3 DNA: TGTGCCAGTAGTAAAATCCCACGTTCCGAAAATGAGCAGTTCTTC; CDR3 protein: CASSKIPRSENEQFF
D gene: .; J gene: TRBJ2-2; clone size: .; V gene: TRBV27; CDR3 DNA: TGTGCCAGCAGTTTAACCCGGACAGCTGCGAACACCGGGGAGCTGTTTTTT; CDR3 protein: CASSLTRTAANTGELFF
D gene: TRBD1; J gene: TRBJ2-3; clone size: few; V gene: TRBV10-3; CDR3 DNA: TGTGCCATCAGGACAGGGGAAGGGTCGGATACGCAGTATTTT; CDR3 protein: CAIRTGEGSDTQYF
D gene: .; J gene: TRBJ2-3; clone size: .; V gene: TRBV29-1; CDR3 DNA: TGCAGCGGGGAGGTCAGGGAAACAGATACGCAGTATTTT; CDR3 protein: CSGEVRETDTQYF
D gene: .; J gene: TRBJ1-1; clone size: .; V gene: TRBV6-5; CDR3 DNA: TGTGCCAGCAGTTACTCGAAAGGGGGAACCTTTGAAGCTTTCTTT; CDR3 protein: CASSYSKGGTFEAFF
D gene: TRBD1; J gene: TRBJ2-7; clone size: few; V gene: TRBV9; CDR3 DNA: TGTGCCAGCAGCGTAACAGGGGGTTACGAGCAGTACTTC; CDR3 protein: CASSVTGGYEQYF
D gene: .; J gene: TRBJ2-1; clone size: few; V gene: TRBV11-2; CDR3 DNA: TGTGCCAGCAGCAACTTCGTTGCTGAGCAGTTCTTC; CDR3 protein: CASSNFVAEQFF
D gene: .; J gene: TRBJ2-4; clone size: many; V gene: TRBV2; CDR3 DNA: TGTGCCAGCAGTGAATCCGGGGGAAACATTCAGTACTTC; CDR3 protein: CASSESGGNIQYF
D gene: .; J gene: TRBJ1-4; clone size: few; V gene: TRBV7-9; CDR3 DNA: TGTGCCAGCAGCTTAAGGGCAACAGCTAATGAAAAACTGTTTTTT; CDR3 protein: CASSLRATANEKLFF
D gene: .; J gene: TRBJ1-3; clone size: .; V gene: TRBV5-1; CDR3 DNA: TGCGCCAGCAGCTCAACAGTCTCTGGAAACACCATATATTTT; CDR3 protein: CASSSTVSGNTIYF
D gene: .; J gene: TRBJ2-2; clone size: few; V gene: TRBV7-2; CDR3 DNA: TGTGCCAGCAGCTTAGACGGGAACACCGGGGAGCTGTTTTTT; CDR3 protein: CASSLDGNTGELFF
D gene: TRBD1; J gene: TRBJ1-1; clone size: .; V gene: TRBV7-9; CDR3 DNA: TGTGCCAGCAGCCGGTCCATCCAGGGGGGTAGCACTGAAGCTTTCTTT; CDR3 protein: CASSRSIQGGSTEAFF
D gene: .; J gene: TRBJ2-3; clone size: many; V gene: TRBV27; CDR3 DNA: TGTGCCAGCAGCCAACAGTTCGATGGGAGAGATACGCAGTATTTT; CDR3 protein: CASSQQFDGRDTQYF
D gene: .; J gene: TRBJ2-7; clone size: few; V gene: TRBV7-2; CDR3 DNA: TGTGCCAGCAGCTTAGTTTCAGCGCCGGAGCAGTACTTC; CDR3 protein: CASSLVSAPEQYF
D gene: TRBD1; J gene: TRBJ1-5; clone size: many; V gene: TRBV6-5; CDR3 DNA: TGTGCCAGCAGTACGACAGGGGAGGGGAATCAGCCCCAGCATTTT; CDR3 protein: CASSTTGEGNQPQHF
D gene: .; J gene: TRBJ1-4; clone size: .; V gene: TRBV15; CDR3 DNA: TGTGCCACCAGCAGTGTGGGTGAAAAACTGTTTTTT; CDR3 protein: CATSSVGEKLFF
D gene: .; J gene: TRBJ2-4; clone size: .; V gene: TRBV4-1; CDR3 DNA: TGCGCCAGCAGCCAAGAGGGCTGGGGGCAGTACTTC; CDR3 protein: CASSQEGWGQYF
D gene: .; J gene: TRBJ2-1; clone size: .; V gene: TRBV28; CDR3 DNA: TGTGCCAGCAGTTTCCAACCCGGGACTTACTCCTACAATGAGCAGTTCTTC; CDR3 protein: CASSFQPGTYSYNEQFF
D gene: TRBD1; J gene: TRBJ2-6; clone size: .; V gene: TRBV4-2; CDR3 DNA: TGTGCCAGCAGCCAAGAGGGGGCAGGGGGCGCCGGGGCCAACGTCCTGACTTTC; CDR3 protein: CASSQEGAGGAGANVLTF
D gene: .; J gene: TRBJ1-6; clone size: .; V gene: TRBV7-6; CDR3 DNA: TGTGCCAGCAGCTTAAATTATGGCAGGGGTGAATCACCCCTCCACTTT; CDR3 protein: CASSLNYGRGESPLHF
D gene: TRBD1; J gene: TRBJ1-1; clone size: .; V gene: TRBV30; CDR3 DNA: TGTGCCGGGACAGCACTACACACTGAAGCTTTCTTT; CDR3 protein: CAGTALHTEAFF
D gene: TRBD1; J gene: TRBJ1-1; clone size: few; V gene: TRBV5-5; CDR3 DNA: TGTGCCAGCAGCTTTCAACAGGGGGACACTGAAGCTTTCTTT; CDR3 protein: CASSFQQGDTEAFF
D gene: TRBD1; J gene: TRBJ1-4; clone size: few; V gene: TRBV5-1; CDR3 DNA: TGCGCCAGCAGCATGGGACAGGGTAATGAAAAACTGTTTTTT; CDR3 protein: CASSMGQGNEKLFF
D gene: TRBD1; J gene: TRBJ1-1; clone size: .; V gene: TRBV18; CDR3 DNA: TGTGCCAGCTCACCAAGCGGACAGGGGTTTGCTTTCTTT; CDR3 protein: CASSPSGQGFAFF
D gene: .; J gene: TRBJ2-2; clone size: few; V gene: TRBV11-2; CDR3 DNA: TGTGCCAGCAGCTTAGCGAGGACCAACACCGGGGAGCTGTTTTTT; CDR3 protein: CASSLARTNTGELFF
D gene: .; J gene: TRBJ1-3; clone size: .; V gene: TRBV6-5; CDR3 DNA: TGTGCCAGCGCTAGCTCTGGAAACACCATATATTTT; CDR3 protein: CASASSGNTIYF
D gene: .; J gene: TRBJ2-7; clone size: .; V gene: TRBV9; CDR3 DNA: TGTGCCAGCCTTCGTACCGTCCGGGATACATACGAGCAGTACTTC; CDR3 protein: CASLRTVRDTYEQYF
D gene: TRBD1; J gene: TRBJ1-2; clone size: .; V gene: TRBV6-5; CDR3 DNA: TGTGCCAGCAGTTCCAGGGGGGTAAATGGCTACACCTTC; CDR3 protein: CASSSRGVNGYTF
D gene: .; J gene: TRBJ2-5; clone size: few; V gene: TRBV11-2; CDR3 DNA: TGTGCCAGCAGCTTTTCCGGGGAAGAGACCCAGTACTTC; CDR3 protein: CASSFSGEETQYF
D gene: .; J gene: TRBJ2-7; clone size: few; V gene: TRBV5-1; CDR3 DNA: TGCGCCAGCAGCTTATCAGGGGGGACAGAGGGCCGGGAGCAGTACTTC; CDR3 protein: CASSLSGGTEGREQYF
D gene: .; J gene: TRBJ1-2; clone size: .; V gene: TRBV27; CDR3 DNA: TGTGCCAGCAGTTTATCGTTCAGACACTATGGCTACACCTTC; CDR3 protein: CASSLSFRHYGYTF